One and the same sample provided the 9 T cell receptor beta chains below, sequenced in a study of T cells in Graves' hyperthyroidism and ophthalmopathy. Researchers took RNA transcripts and amplified the TCR beta CDR3 regions from them. The HTBI primer set drove a first-round RT-PCR of the TCR CDR3. TCRdb processed the multiplex PCR reads anew with MiXCR; each CDR3 protein has one entry. This sample has hundreds of thousands of distinct CDR3 sequences, with around 15% found just once. The material sequenced was blood. The receptors derive from a young woman with Graves' hyperthyroidism.

This clonotype appeared a few times. This sequence joins TRBV20-1 and TRBJ1-5; D not resolved. There are 16 residues in the CDR3. Per the germline V gene, CDR1 is DFQATT and CDR2 is SNEGSKA (reference sequence). V shed 3 bases and J shed 1 base, with 16 bases lying between them. The CDR3 is CSASPPILGSNQPQHF. Written as DNA, the CDR3 is TGCAGTGCTAGCCCTCCGATTCTGGGGAGCAATCAGCCCCAGCATTTT.

This rearrangement joins TRBV29-1 to TRBJ1-1, with 7 positions matching TRBD1. The germline V gene encodes CDR1 SQVTM and CDR2 ANQGSEA. The V gene end was trimmed by 1 base and the J gene end by 1 base; junction bases not matched to a gene: 9. The CDR3 has 16 residues. Written as DNA, the CDR3 is TGCAGCGTTGAAGTCCGATCACAGGGGCGGAACACTGAAGCTTTCTTT. It codes for CSVEVRSQGRNTEAFF.

This clonotype was counted only a few times. The chain links TRBV20-1 to TRBJ2-3, with 7 bases matching TRBD2. The V and J ends lost 1 base and 2 bases, in that order; junction bases with no gene match: 6. Germline-derived CDR1 and CDR2 are DFQATT and SNEGSKA (reference sequence). The CDR3 has 15 residues. This CDR3 is CSARVGDYYTDTQYF. CDR3 sequence (DNA): TGCAGTGCTAGAGTGGGGGACTATTACACAGATACGCAGTATTTT.

This chain uses TRBV7-9 with TRBJ1-1; 9 nucleotides line up with TRBD1. The V gene end was trimmed by 7 bases and the J gene end by 4 bases; junction bases not matched to a gene: 7. This CDR3 is 14 amino acids long. Germline V gene data show CDR1 as SEHNR and CDR2 as FQNEAQ (reference sequence). The CDR3, as DNA: TGTGCCAGCAACCACAGGGGGCGGAGCACTGAAGCTTTCTTT. This codes for CASNHRGRSTEAFF.

Many counts were recorded for this clonotype. CDR3 bases: TGCAGTGCTAGGCTAGCGGGAGGAGGAGATACGCAGTATTTT. It yields the protein CSARLAGGGDTQYF. This chain links TRBV20-1 with TRBJ2-3; 11 nucleotides line up with TRBD2. The germline CDR1 and CDR2 sequences are DFQATT and SNEGSKA (reference sequence). CDR3 size: 14 residues. The J segment lost 5 bases and the V segment lost 3 bases, leaving 4 bases of the junction unmatched.

The chain carries TRBV12-3 or TRBV12-4 and TRBJ2-2; no clear D gene. V was clipped by 5 bases and J by 2 bases, with 12 bases between them. The CDR3 extends over 15 amino acids. CDR3 sequence: CASSPASRNTGELFF. The CDR3 DNA sequence: TGTGCCAGCAGTCCCGCGAGCAGAAACACCGGGGAGCTGTTTTTT.

In its sample, this clonotype was seen a few times. V is TRBV6-1 and J is TRBJ2-1; tentative D call: TRBD1 (6 bases). Germline V gene sequence: CDR1 MNHNS, CDR2 SASEGT. The V gene lost 4 bases and the J gene lost 6 bases, with 13 bases spanning the gap. The CDR3 contains 14 residues. DNA of the CDR3: TGTGCCAGCAGTGTATTTCAGGGGTCCAATGAGCAGTTCTTC. Protein: CASSVFQGSNEQFF.

This clonotype has a count of ten or more. This chain uses TRBV7-9 with TRBJ2-7; a possible D gene is TRBD2 (5 bases). Per the germline V gene, CDR1 is SEHNR and CDR2 is FQNEAQ (reference sequence). V lost 4 bases, J lost 4 bases, and 17 bases lay in between. CDR3 size: 15 residues. DNA for the CDR3: TGTGCCAGCAGCTCAGACTACGTTGGGCCTTACGAGCAGTACTTC. Translated, it gives CASSSDYVGPYEQYF.

This sequence joins TRBV29-1 and TRBJ2-2; TRBD1 agrees at 7 bases. The CDR3 covers 15 residues. Germline trimming cut 0 bases from V and 4 bases from J; bases unmatched to any gene: 5. Per germline, CDR1 SQVTM and CDR2 ANQGSEA. The DNA for the CDR3 is TGCAGCGTTGAAGAACAGGGGCCGGGCACCGGGGAGCTGTTTTTT. Protein sequence: CSVEEQGPGTGELFF.